This record covers a single TCR beta chain. Its antigen is currently not known. Within one base of it there is no much larger clone, and no base qualities were kept. The sample comes from a study of OX40 agonist ivuxolimab in advanced cancers. About the full investigation: Ivuxolimab was an agonistic, fully human IgG2 monoclonal antibody directed against OX40 (CD134), a costimulatory receptor. Peripheral TCRbeta sequencing aimed to test whether ivuxolimab altered TCR sequence diversity and caused clonal T-cell expansion. Intravenous ivuxolimab was administered to patients every 2 weeks at six dose levels: 0.01, 0.1, 0.3, 1.5, 3 and 10 mg/kg. Of the approximately 54 patients in dose escalation, 19 had hepatocellular carcinoma, about 15 had melanoma, 9 had renal cell carcinoma and 9 had head and neck cancer. Partial responses occurred in three dose-escalation patients, of whom one had hepatocellular carcinoma and two had cutaneous melanoma. Patients were allowed to have had prior anti-PD-1, anti-PD-L1 or anti-CTLA-4 therapy, and 30% to 50% of the dose-escalation patients had previously received checkpoint inhibitors. The dose-escalation cohort was about 83% male with a mean age of approximately 60 years, ranging from 23 to 79. The paper reports the monotherapy dose-escalation portion (N = 52 patients) of the phase I ivuxolimab trial. The investigation overall reported the following: On average, CD8+ T cells showed more expanded clones than CD4+ T cells after ivuxolimab. At doses of 0.1 to 3.0 mg/kg, clonal expansion of both CD4+ and CD8+ blood T cells was observed from baseline to week 6. The antigen specificity of the peripheral T cells that underwent clonal expansion was not determined. Low levels of normalized T-cell clonal expansion were also shown by some nonresponding patients. In the 0.1-3.0 mg/kg groups, partial responders had among the lowest normalized peripheral clonal expansion, particularly in CD8+ T cells.

For sequencing of the TCRbeta CDR3 region, genomic DNA was extracted from the sorted cells. TCRbeta CDR3 regions were sequenced using the immunoSEQ Assay. TCRdb took over this immuneACCESS table, retaining in-frame rearrangements with V and J assigned. Such tables are incomplete; in checked studies, under half of the missing clones stem from an unresolved V gene, and the remainder is unexplained. Counted in this sample were roughly 66,000 clones; less than 90% of them appeared once. The ten largest clones represent about 2.3% of the sample. At the junction V is shortened by 4 bases and J by 4 bases; bases outside the gene matches: 4. The germline V gene supplies CDR1 KGHSH and CDR2 LQKENI. The CDR3 spans 15 residues, from the cysteine through the phenylalanine. The only DNA kept is the CDR3, 45 bases in frame from the first base. Patients with autoimmune disease history or receiving systemic immunosuppression were excluded from the trial. Peripheral blood for TCR sequencing was collected from all dose cohorts at baseline, on cycle 4 day 1, and on cycle 7 day 1. The samples were taken from a phase I, first-in-human, multicenter, open-label dose-escalation trial of ivuxolimab. Adults with locally advanced or metastatic head and neck squamous cell, hepatocellular, melanoma or renal cell carcinoma were enrolled in the trial. Before TCR sequencing, CD4+ T cells and CD8+ T cells were sorted from peripheral blood as separate populations.

The V and J genes are TRBV18 and TRBJ2-1, with 10 bases aligning to TRBD1. The origin of this receptor is an adult with an advanced solid tumor such as melanoma, head and neck, liver or kidney cancer. The source was CD4+ or CD8+ T cells sorted from blood, collected in a trial of the OX40 agonist ivuxolimab. The CDR3 corresponds to CASSLTDRGYNEQFF. The DNA reads as follows: TGTGCCAGCTCACTTACGGACAGGGGGTACAATGAGCAGTTCTTC.